This passage covers 3 T cell receptor beta chains from one sample sequenced in a study of radiotherapy plus CTLA-4 blockade in lung cancer. Sequenced by immunoSEQ multiplex PCR; TCRdb stores in-frame clones only, minus some. The sample contains about 93,000 clones, around nine tenths of which appear only once. The material was peripheral blood, obtained from a patient treated with radiotherapy plus ipilimumab. All receptors derive from a human donor with non-small cell lung cancer that progressed on radiotherapy plus ipilimumab.

V and J are TRBV11-3 and TRBJ2-1, with 8 bases matching TRBD1. The ends lost 4 bases at V and 10 bases at J; junction bases unmatched: 6. Germline CDR1 SGHNT, CDR2 YENEEA. This CDR3 has 13 residues. CDR3 protein: CASSSPTGDEQFF. The CDR3 DNA is TGTGCCAGCAGCTCACCGACAGGGGACGAGCAGTTCTTC.

The chain carries TRBV25-1 and TRBJ2-7; 7 nucleotides align to TRBD1. CDR3 size: 14 residues. The germline gives CDR1 MGHDK, CDR2 SYGVNS. Germline trimming cut 2 bases from V and 4 bases from J; bases unmatched to any gene: 5. Here the CDR3 reads CASSETGEGYEQYF. For the CDR3, the DNA is TGTGCCAGCAGTGAAACAGGGGAAGGGTACGAGCAGTACTTC.

This rearrangement joins TRBV6-1 to TRBJ1-1, with D unresolved. CDR1 is MNHNS, CDR2 SASEGT, per germline. V was cut by 6 bases and J by 1 base, with 15 bases left in between. The CDR3 has 15 residues. CDR3 amino acids: CASSELGAGNTEAFF. In DNA, the CDR3 is TGTGCCAGCAGCGAATTGGGCGCGGGGAACACTGAAGCTTTCTTT.